The 8 T cell receptor beta chains given below trace back to one sample, sequenced in a study of STAT3 mutations in large granular lymphocyte leukemia. The study, taken as a whole, reports: In T-cell large granular lymphocyte leukemia, about half of patients showed multiple immunodominant subclonotypes.

What these receptors recognize is not known. This table comes from immunoSEQ multiplex PCR, and its TCRdb copy is limited to in-frame clones, with some not included. Counted here are about 2,600 clones, approximately 31% occurring once; the ten biggest clones make up about 60%. Material for sequencing was PBMCs. The receptors stem from a human donor with T large granular lymphocyte leukemia. Some clones in this sample may be carry-over from other donors' samples.

This clone was counted a few times. The chain employs TRBV30 and TRBJ1-2, with 11 bases that match TRBD1. This CDR3 is built from 14 residues. J lost 6 bases, V lost 3 bases, and 6 bases had no gene match. The germline V gene encodes CDR1 GTSNPN and CDR2 SVGIG (reference sequence). The DNA for the CDR3 is TGTGCCTGGAGCCTAGGACAGGGGGCGAATGGCTACACCTTC. This translates into CAWSLGQGANGYTF.

This clone has just a few counts. This rearrangement joins TRBV18 to TRBJ2-7; TRBD1 matches 10 bases. Germline V gene sequence: CDR1 KGHSH, CDR2 LQKENI. This CDR3 has 14 residues. Trimming took 3 bases from V and 6 from J; bases not matched to a gene: 5. CDR3 nucleotides: TGTGCCAGCTCACCTGGACAGGGGGGAAGCGAGCAGTACTTC. As protein: CASSPGQGGSEQYF.

CDR3 amino acids: CASSQGSYEQYF. The CDR3, as DNA: TGTGCCAGCTCACAGGGCTCCTACGAGCAGTACTTC. The rearrangement joins TRBV18 to TRBJ2-7; D not resolved. Trimming removed 4 bases at V and 0 bases at J, with 4 bases between. The CDR3 has 12 amino acids. Germline CDR1 reads KGHSH; CDR2 reads LQKENI.

This sequence joins TRBV7-9 and TRBJ2-1, with D hard to call. Germline loops: CDR1 SEHNR, CDR2 FQNEAQ (reference sequence). V lost 5 bases, J lost 14 bases, and 7 bases lay in between. The length of the CDR3 is 9 residues. The CDR3 nucleotides are TGTGCCAGCAGCGGCTCCGAGTTCTTC. This translates into CASSGSEFF.

The V gene is TRBV28, the J gene TRBJ2-7; tentative D call: TRBD2 (7 bases). The germline gives CDR1 MDHEN, CDR2 SYDVKM. Deletions cut 2 bases from V and 3 bases from J, with 11 bases between. The CDR3 sequence is 14 residues long. The CDR3 sequence: CASSLRGASYEQYF. Here the CDR3 DNA reads TGTGCCAGCAGTTTACGGGGGGCTAGCTACGAGCAGTACTTC.

The chain recombines TRBV7-9 with TRBJ2-7; D is undetermined. V was clipped by 1 base and J by 0 bases, with 10 bases between them. Germline loops: CDR1 SEHNR, CDR2 FQNEAQ (reference sequence). The CDR3 runs to 15 residues. The CDR3 DNA sequence: TGTGCCAGCAGCTTAGTCCAGACGACCTCCTACGAGCAGTACTTC. Translation gives CASSLVQTTSYEQYF.

Sample share makes this clone medium-sized. The rearrangement links TRBV28 to TRBJ2-7, with 7 bases that match TRBD1. The germline gives CDR1 MDHEN, CDR2 SYDVKM. V gave up 3 bases and J gave up 1 base; unmatched junction bases: 6. The CDR3 extends over 15 amino acids. CDR3 residues: CASSFRGKRSYEQYF. In DNA form, the CDR3 reads TGTGCCAGCAGTTTCAGGGGGAAGAGATCCTACGAGCAGTACTTC.

This clone is judged medium-sized. The rearrangement uses TRBV5-6 and TRBJ2-7; TRBD1 agrees at 10 bases. Trimming took 4 bases from V and 4 from J; bases not matched to a gene: 5. Germline V gives CDR1 SGHDT, CDR2 YYEEEE. The CDR3 is 14 amino acids. The CDR3 protein is CASSQGQGRYEQYF. CDR3 sequence (DNA): TGTGCCAGCAGCCAGGGACAGGGGCGATACGAGCAGTACTTC.